The 13 T cell receptor beta chains in this list originate from one sample, sequenced in a study of post-analysis software for immune sequencing data. Unique molecular identifiers were built into the TCR beta cDNA libraries. TCRdb used MiXCR to reprocess the PCR reads, holding one entry per CDR3 protein. This table has about 540,000 distinct CDR3 sequences, under 40% appearing once. General study points: Higher frequency in patients than in controls was seen for roughly five TRBV segments, with TRBV5-6, TRBV5-1 and TRBV20-1 among them.

These TCRs are of unknown antigen specificity. The sequenced material came from blood. The receptors shown here come from a girl aged 2-17 years with multiple sclerosis.

This clonotype was seen a handful of times. V gene TRBV6-1 combines with J gene TRBJ2-7, with D uncertain. V was cut by 0 bases and J by 0 bases, with 9 bases left in between. This CDR3 comprises 15 residues. The germline gives CDR1 MNHNS, CDR2 SASEGT. The CDR3 loop reads CASSEAGLTSYEQYF. CDR3 DNA sequence: TGTGCCAGCAGTGAAGCAGGGTTAACCTCCTACGAGCAGTACTTC.

This clonotype has only a few counts. The chain has TRBV7-9 and TRBJ2-3; D gene uncertain. Germline CDR1 reads SEHNR; CDR2 reads FQNEAQ (reference sequence). The CDR3 is made up of 17 amino acids. Trimming took off 0 bases at V and 3 bases at J, with 16 bases between the two ends. The chain's CDR3 is CASSLARRLDGTDTQYF. Written as DNA, the CDR3 is TGTGCCAGCAGCTTAGCGCGGCGGCTAGACGGAACAGATACGCAGTATTTT.

DNA of the CDR3: TGTGCCAGCAGCATCAGGGGCACGGGGGAGCTGTTTTTT. This encodes CASSIRGTGELFF. This chain uses TRBV11-2 with TRBJ2-2; maybe TRBD1 (6 bases). Germline values: CDR1 SGHAT, CDR2 FQNNGV. V was clipped by 5 bases and J by 8 bases, with 12 bases between them. The CDR3 contains 13 residues.

In its sample, this clonotype was seen a few times. The chain combines TRBV9 with TRBJ2-1, with D perhaps matching TRBD2 (5 bases). Germline V gives CDR1 SGDLS, CDR2 YYNGEE. The CDR3 extends over 13 amino acids. V lost 0 bases, J lost 5 bases, and 6 bases lay in between. CDR3 sequence (DNA): TGTGCCAGCAGCGTAGCGGGGAACAATGAGCAGTTCTTC. Translating it yields CASSVAGNNEQFF.

In its sample, this clonotype was seen a few times. The rearrangement joins TRBV20-1 to TRBJ2-1; D gene uncertain. CDR1 DFQATT and CDR2 SNEGSKA come from the germline V gene (reference sequence). Trimming removed 3 bases from V and 9 bases from J, with 15 bases in between. CDR3 size: 13 residues. CDR3 nucleotides: TGCAGTGCTAGGTCCCAAACGATCGTTGAGCAGTTCTTC. Translated: CSARSQTIVEQFF.

The V and J genes are TRBV7-2 and TRBJ2-1, with 7 bases aligning to TRBD2. The CDR3 loop spans 13 amino acids. The germline V gene has CDR1 SGHTA and CDR2 FQGNSA. The V and J ends lost 8 bases and 8 bases, in that order; junction bases with no gene match: 9. The CDR3 DNA is TGTGCCAGCGGGCCTAGCGGCGTCGATGAGCAGTTCTTC. Protein sequence: CASGPSGVDEQFF.

In this sample, this clonotype turned up a few times. V is TRBV11-2 and J is TRBJ1-5; D is unresolved. Trimming shortened V by 1 base and J by 6 bases, and 7 bases separated the two germline ends. The CDR3 is made up of 13 amino acids. Germline CDR1 and CDR2: SGHAT and FQNNGV. CDR3 coding DNA: TGTGCCAGCAGCTTAGGTCTGGCTCAGCCCCAGCATTTT. Protein product: CASSLGLAQPQHF.

This chain joins TRBV7-2 and TRBJ1-6; the match to TRBD1 covers 8 bases. Germline CDR1 and CDR2: SGHTA and FQGNSA. Trimming at V came to 2 bases and at J to 9 bases, leaving 6 bases not matched to a gene. This CDR3 is 15 amino acids long. The CDR3 reads CASSLLSDRASPLHF. The CDR3 DNA reads TGTGCCAGCAGCTTACTCTCGGACAGGGCTTCACCCCTCCACTTT.

The chain has TRBV12-5 and TRBJ2-7; no clear D. The CDR3 covers 12 residues. Germline lookup yields CDR1 LGHNT and CDR2 FRNRAP. V dropped 6 bases and J dropped 2 bases, with 8 bases sitting between them. In DNA form, the CDR3 reads TGTGCTAGTGGCTCCCATCCCTACGAGCAGTACTTC. It translates to CASGSHPYEQYF.

In its sample, this clonotype was seen a few times. The chain carries TRBV2 and TRBJ2-1; 11 bases line up with TRBD1. The CDR3 covers 17 residues. Trimming at V came to 6 bases and at J to 6 bases, leaving 13 bases not matched to a gene. In germline, CDR1 is SNHLY, CDR2 FYNNEI. This CDR3 is CASSDIGQGARINEQFF. CDR3 coding DNA: TGTGCCAGCAGCGATATTGGACAGGGGGCGAGGATCAATGAGCAGTTCTTC.

The CDR3 loop reads CASRRVGGSPLHF. The CDR3 DNA reads as TGTGCCAGCAGAAGGGTCGGCGGATCACCCCTCCACTTT. This rearrangement joins TRBV12-3 or TRBV12-4 to TRBJ1-6, with D unclear. Trimming took off 6 bases at V and 10 bases at J, with 13 bases between the two ends. This CDR3 contains 13 residues.

This clonotype appeared a few times. This chain joins TRBV6-4 and TRBJ2-3, with TRBD2 matching 8 bases. Germline lookup yields CDR1 MRHNA and CDR2 SNTAGT. This CDR3 is built from 15 residues. Trimming removed 6 bases from V and 4 bases from J; junction bases left unmatched: 9. For the CDR3, the DNA is TGTGCCAGCAGGAGGGCCAGCGGGGGTTCAGATACGCAGTATTTT. This codes for CASRRASGGSDTQYF.

V and J are TRBV7-9 and TRBJ2-7, with TRBD1 matching 7 bases. V lost 5 bases and J lost 2; bases outside the gene matches: 12. The CDR3 consists of 16 residues. Germline assignment: CDR1 SEHNR and CDR2 FQNEAQ (reference sequence). The CDR3 DNA reads as TGTGCCAGCAGCATCCGCCCCCTACAGGGGACCTACGAGCAGTACTTC. It yields the protein CASSIRPLQGTYEQYF.